Listed below are T cell receptor beta chains from one sample, sequenced in a study of breast tumors, draining lymph nodes, adjacent tissues. MiXCR, applied by TCRdb to the multiplex PCR reads, yields one record per CDR3 protein. This sample yields 100,000 or so distinct CDR3 sequences, of which around 20% are seen a single time; more than 0.9% belongs to the top ten. The material sequenced was axillary lymph node tissue. The receptors derive from a female donor with breast cancer. Some clones in this sample may be carry-over from other donors' samples. The CDR3 runs from the conserved cysteine through the conserved F or W. Fields, in order: D gene, clone size, V gene, CDR3 protein. A D gene is named only where the DNA matches it firmly. A clone size is listed for some rows: how often the clone was seen (once, few, many), or a class if it is expanded.

>TRBD2|many|TRBV20-1
CSATSGSFYNEQFF
>TRBD2|many|TRBV9
CASSVGSGVVDTQYF
>TRBD2|many|TRBV6-5
CASSGLAGGPYYNEQFF
>TRBD2|many|TRBV7-9
CASSLDLTGGKLYNEQFF
>TRBD1|.|TRBV19
CASSLTGTGSYNEQFF
>.|.|TRBV4-1
CASSQDPVGGAAEAFF
>.|many|TRBV14
CASSQYNGNTIYF
>.|many|TRBV7-8
CASSPRGSYGYTF
>.|many|TRBV4-2
CASSHATGRGPLEQYF
>.|many|TRBV11-1
CASMGEDRQETQYF
>.|.|TRBV7-2
CASSPQRGLNQPQHF
>.|many|TRBV4-1
CASSRVLDSGSYEQYF
>.|.|TRBV28
CASGFRTDNSNQPQHF
>TRBD2|.|TRBV5-1
CASSPSLAGPQETQYF
>TRBD1|few|TRBV5-6
CASSARDRNTGELFF
>TRBD2|many|TRBV20-1
CSASPSGGGETQYF
>.|many|TRBV30
CAWSAGRRQPQHF
>TRBD1|.|TRBV20-1
CSATRDRGQETQYF
>TRBD2|many|TRBV2
CASSDPSGGRGTDTQYF
>.|many|TRBV2
CASSEVRGNQPQHF
>TRBD1|.|TRBV30
CAWSVGTGDFYNSPLHF
>.|many|TRBV5-6
CASSLAGQVNSPLHF
>.|many|TRBV7-9
CASSLATSSYNEQFF
>TRBD2|many|TRBV6-1
CASSYKRDYLLAYEQYF
>.|many|TRBV9
CASSVSARAEETQYF
>.|.|TRBV9
CASSVGSGSTGELFF
>.|many|TRBV24-1
CATSDPRQSSYNEQFF
>.|many|TRBV4-1
CASSQGGLIGGTDTQYF
>TRBD1|many|TRBV7-3
CASSPGQGPTDTQYF
>.|many|TRBV19
CASSIIPNTGELFF
>.|many|TRBV5-5
CASSPFVGANEQFF
>.|.|TRBV6-6
CASSYAQETQYF
>TRBD1|many|TRBV28
CASSPPGQANGNTIYF
>TRBD2|many|TRBV7-3
CASSLMPGTSGGNNEQFF
>TRBD2|.|TRBV12-3/TRBV12-4
CASSLRTSGRQHTGELFF
>.|many|TRBV5-6
CASSLGSGTYEQYF
>TRBD2|many|TRBV20-1
CSARDNLAGRYNEQFF
>.|few|TRBV28
CASKRRDQPQHF
>.|many|TRBV7-9
CASSYGDNQPQHF
>.|many|TRBV7-8
CASSFLGQLTYEQYF
>.|.|TRBV30
CARTADLQETQYF
>.|many|TRBV4-1
CASSQVGFYEQYF
>.|few|TRBV27
CASSLGTYNEQFF
>TRBD1|many|TRBV19
CASSSDRGRGGYTF